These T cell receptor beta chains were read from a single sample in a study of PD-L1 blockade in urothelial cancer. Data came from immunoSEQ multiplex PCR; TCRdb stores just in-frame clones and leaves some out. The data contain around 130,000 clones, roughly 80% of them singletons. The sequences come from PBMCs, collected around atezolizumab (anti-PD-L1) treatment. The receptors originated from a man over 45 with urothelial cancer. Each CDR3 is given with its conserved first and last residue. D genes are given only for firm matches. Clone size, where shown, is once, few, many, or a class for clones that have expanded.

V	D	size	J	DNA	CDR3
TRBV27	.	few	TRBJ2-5	TGTGCCAGCAGTTTACTAGGCGCGGCGGAGACCCAGTACTTC	CASSLLGAAETQYF
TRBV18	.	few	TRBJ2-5	TGTGCCAGCTCACCGGCCCAGGGCCAAGGGGGGACCCAGTACTTC	CASSPAQGQGGTQYF
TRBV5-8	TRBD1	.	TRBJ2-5	TGTGCCAGCAGCTTTGGGACAGGGGGCTCTGAGACCCAGTACTTC	CASSFGTGGSETQYF
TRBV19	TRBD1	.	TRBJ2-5	TGTGCCAGTAGTATACCGGACAGGAGCCAAGAGACCCAGTACTTC	CASSIPDRSQETQYF
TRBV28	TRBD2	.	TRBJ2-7	TGTGCCAGCAGATCCCTAAAGGCTAGCGGCCTCTACGAGCAGTACTTC	CASRSLKASGLYEQYF
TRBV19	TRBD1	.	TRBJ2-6	TGTGCCAGTAGGGACAGGGGGCGCAGCTCTGGGGCCAACGTCCTGACTTTC	CASRDRGRSSGANVLTF
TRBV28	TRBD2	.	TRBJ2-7	TGTGCCAGCAGATCCATTTTTGGCGGGAGTTACTACGAGCAGTACTTC	CASRSIFGGSYYEQYF
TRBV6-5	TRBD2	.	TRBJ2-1	TGTGCCAGCAGCCCAGGACTAGATCGGAGGAATGAGCAGTTCTTC	CASSPGLDRRNEQFF
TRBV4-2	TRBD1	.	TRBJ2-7	TGTGCCAGCAGCCAAGAGCCAGTTACGGGGACAGCAACCTACGAGCAGTACTTC	CASSQEPVTGTATYEQYF
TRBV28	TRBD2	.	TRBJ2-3	TGTGCCAGCATTTTCAGCGGGAGCGGCACAGATACGCAGTATTTT	CASIFSGSGTDTQYF
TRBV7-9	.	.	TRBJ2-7	TGTGCCAGCAACCGACTAACATCCTACGAGCAGTACTTC	CASNRLTSYEQYF
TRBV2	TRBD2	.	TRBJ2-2	TGTGCCAGCAGTGATGGGACTAGCGGGAACACCGGGGAGCTGTTTTTT	CASSDGTSGNTGELFF
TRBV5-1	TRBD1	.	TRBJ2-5	TGCGCCACCTCCCCGGCAGGGGGCAAGACCCAGTACTTC	CATSPAGGKTQYF